The 22 T cell receptor beta chains in this list originate from one sample, sequenced in a study of beta chain features in type 1 diabetes. Whole-study results and caveats: Type 1 diabetes patients had moderately but significantly shorter TCRB CDR3s in all four CD4+ subsets.

The investigators reverse transcribed all of the isolated RNA, so they sequenced expressed TCRB transcripts. Sequenced by immunoSEQ multiplex PCR; TCRdb stores in-frame clones only, minus some. The repertoire consists of some 23,000 clones, with roughly two thirds occurring once and the leading ten covering more than 0.95%. These receptors lack a known antigen. Sequencing was performed on stem cell memory CD4+ T cells from blood. The receptor source for this set is a woman in her thirties or forties with type 1 diabetes.

This clone was observed a handful of times. The CDR3 DNA follows: TGTGCCAGCAGCCAAGTTCCGGGACAGGGGACTGAAGCTTTCTTT. It specifies CASSQVPGQGTEAFF. The J gene is TRBJ1-1, the V gene TRBV5-4; 10 bases map to TRBD1. Germline CDR1 reads SGHNT; CDR2 reads YYREEE (reference sequence). This CDR3 comprises 15 residues. V lost 4 bases to trimming and J lost 5 bases; unmatched junction nucleotides: 8.

The V and J genes are TRBV7-9 and TRBJ2-7; 15 bases align to TRBD2. The ends lost 4 bases at V and 3 bases at J; junction bases unmatched: 7. Per the germline V gene, CDR1 is SEHNR and CDR2 is FQNEAQ (reference sequence). CDR3 length equals 17 residues. The CDR3 nucleotides are TGTGCCAGCAGCTCGGGACTAGCGGGGGGCCGGGTCTACGAGCAGTACTTC. Its protein product is CASSSGLAGGRVYEQYF. The full variable domain, rest sourced from reference TRBV7-9 and TRBJ2-7, is DTGVSQNPRHKITKRGQNVTFRCDPISEHNRLYWYRQTLGQGPEFLTYFQNEAQLEKSRLLSDRFSAERPKGSFSTLEIQRTEQGDSAMYLCASSSGLAGGRVYEQYFGPGTRLTVT.

The chain is built from TRBV4-3 and TRBJ1-2, with D tentatively TRBD1 (5 bases). The length of the CDR3 is 16 residues. Germline assignment: CDR1 LGHNA and CDR2 YSLEER. V lost 0 bases, J lost 4 bases, and 15 bases lay in between. CDR3 in amino acids: CASSQDVRGWGYGYTF. The CDR3 region has the DNA TGCGCCAGCAGCCAAGATGTACGGGGGTGGGGCTATGGCTACACCTTC.

The chain has TRBV12-5 and TRBJ1-2; D perhaps matches TRBD1 (6 bases). Deletions cut 7 bases from V and 7 bases from J, with 16 bases between. CDR1 is LGHNT and CDR2 is FRNRAP in the germline V gene. This CDR3 spans 13 amino acids. In DNA, the CDR3 is TGTGCTAGTGCCCTGACAGGTGGAGGTGGCTACACCTTC. Translated, it gives CASALTGGGGYTF.

The rearrangement uses TRBV7-9 and TRBJ1-2, with 7 positions matching TRBD1. The germline CDR1 and CDR2 sequences are SEHNR and FQNEAQ (reference sequence). The J segment lost 6 bases and the V segment lost 4 bases, leaving 11 bases of the junction unmatched. This CDR3 contains 15 residues. As DNA, the CDR3 is TGTGCCAGCAGCTCCTTGACAGGGTTTACGAATGGCTACACCTTC. It is translated as CASSSLTGFTNGYTF.

The chain is built from TRBV4-1 and TRBJ1-3; 8 bases agree with TRBD1. From germline, CDR1 is MGHRA and CDR2 YSYEKL. The length of the CDR3 is 16 residues. The junction had 5 bases not matched to a gene; V was cut back by 0 bases and J by 4 bases. The CDR3 is CASSQDWAGGGNTIYF. The CDR3 nucleotides are TGCGCCAGCAGCCAAGATTGGGCAGGGGGCGGAAACACCATATATTTT.

The chain has TRBV11-3 and TRBJ2-3, with 7 bases fitting TRBD1. Trimming removed 3 bases from V and 2 bases from J; junction bases left unmatched: 5. The germline V gene encodes CDR1 SGHNT and CDR2 YENEEA. The CDR3 has 15 residues. The CDR3 here is CASSFGTADTDTQYF. The CDR3 region has the DNA TGTGCCAGCAGCTTTGGGACAGCCGACACAGATACGCAGTATTTT.

The chain uses TRBV4-3 and TRBJ1-2, with a possible D match to TRBD1 (6 bases). This CDR3 has 16 amino acids. V dropped 0 bases and J dropped 2 bases, with 13 bases sitting between them. The germline V gene encodes CDR1 LGHNA and CDR2 YSLEER. The CDR3 loop reads CASSQDQGGDNYGYTF. The CDR3 bases are TGCGCCAGCAGCCAAGATCAAGGGGGGGACAACTATGGCTACACCTTC.

CDR3 in amino acids: CASSSQAGTYNEQFF. The CDR3 region has the DNA TGTGCCAGCAGCTCCCAAGCGGGAACCTACAATGAGCAGTTCTTC. This sequence joins TRBV11-2 and TRBJ2-1; 7 bases agree with TRBD2. V lost 4 bases and J lost 2; bases outside the gene matches: 5. CDR1 is SGHAT and CDR2 is FQNNGV in the germline V gene. The CDR3 has 15 amino acids.

The chain couples TRBV6-5 to TRBJ2-5; D not resolved. Germline CDR1 MNHEY, CDR2 SVGAGI. The V gene lost 0 bases and the J gene lost 5 bases, with 10 bases spanning the gap. CDR3 length: 14 residues. CDR3 DNA sequence: TGTGCCAGCAGTTACTCGACGGGTGGGGAGACCCAGTACTTC. Its protein product is CASSYSTGGETQYF.

The chain is built from TRBV27 and TRBJ1-6; unclear D gene. V lost 3 bases, J lost 8 bases, and 20 bases lay in between. Germline-derived CDR1 and CDR2 are MNHEY and SMNVEV (reference sequence). The CDR3 consists of 17 residues. The CDR3: CASSFWASGFKDSPLHF. For the CDR3, the DNA is TGTGCCAGCAGTTTTTGGGCCTCTGGGTTTAAGGATTCACCCCTCCACTTT.

The chain combines TRBV28 with TRBJ2-1; 14 bases match TRBD2. CDR1 is MDHEN, CDR2 SYDVKM, per germline. This CDR3 has 20 amino acids. V shed 5 bases, J shed 1 base, and the junction held 13 bases outside the gene matches. The chain's CDR3 is CASSPINGLAGGISYNEQFF. The DNA of the CDR3 is TGTGCCAGCAGTCCTATAAACGGACTAGCGGGGGGTATTTCCTACAATGAGCAGTTCTTC.

This chain links TRBV5-1 with TRBJ2-5; possible D gene TRBD2, 5 bases. From germline, CDR1 is SGHRS and CDR2 YFSETQ. The CDR3 covers 16 residues. Trimming cost V 0 bases and J 2 bases, with 14 bases left between them. The CDR3 sequence: CASSLEGRALQETQYF. CDR3 coding DNA: TGCGCCAGCAGCTTGGAAGGGCGGGCCTTACAAGAGACCCAGTACTTC.

The chain uses TRBV7-9 and TRBJ2-2; maybe TRBD1 (6 bases). The V gene lost 2 bases and the J gene lost 7 bases, with 11 bases spanning the gap. Germline CDR1 reads SEHNR; CDR2 reads FQNEAQ (reference sequence). This CDR3 contains 14 residues. The CDR3 nucleotides are TGTGCCAGCAGCTTACAGGGGCGCAGCGGGGAGCTGTTTTTT. Protein: CASSLQGRSGELFF.

The chain has TRBV5-6 and TRBJ2-5; 12 nucleotides line up with TRBD1. V was pared by 4 bases and J by 5 bases, with 9 bases of the junction left unmatched. The CDR3 totals 16 residues. Germline CDR1 and CDR2: SGHDT and YYEEEE. The CDR3 DNA reads TGTGCCAGCAGCCGTCCGGGACAGGGGGCAGGGGAGACCCAGTACTTC. This sequence encodes CASSRPGQGAGETQYF. The whole variable domain, filled in from reference TRBV5-6 and TRBJ2-5, reads DAGVTQSPTHLIKTRGQQVTLRCSPKSGHDTVSWYQQALGQGPQFIFQYYEEEERQRGNFPDRFSGHQFPNYSSELNVNALLLGDSALYLCASSRPGQGAGETQYFGPGTRLLVL.

This clone was seen only a few times. J is TRBJ2-1 and V is TRBV6-6, with 9 bases matching TRBD2. CDR3 length: 16 amino acids. V was pared by 2 bases and J by 4 bases, with 6 bases of the junction left unmatched. From germline, CDR1 is MNHNY and CDR2 SVGAGI (reference sequence). This CDR3 is CASSYPSSGVYNEQFF. The CDR3 nucleotides read TGTGCCAGCAGTTACCCCTCTAGCGGGGTTTACAATGAGCAGTTCTTC.

The sample holds one count of this clone. The chain couples TRBV4-2 to TRBJ2-2; a weak D match, TRBD1 (6 bases). The V gene's germline CDR1 is LGHNA and CDR2 YNFKEQ. Between the trimmed V and J ends, which lost 4 bases and 1 base, there was a span of 10 bases. The CDR3 spans 15 residues. DNA for the CDR3: TGTGCCAGCAGCCTAGCGACAGGGAACACCGGGGAGCTGTTTTTT. This gives the protein CASSLATGNTGELFF.

The chain is built from TRBV2 and TRBJ1-4; perhaps TRBD1 as D (5 bases). Looked up from germline, CDR1 is SNHLY and CDR2 is FYNNEI. V was trimmed by 4 bases and J by 6 bases, leaving 9 bases between them. The CDR3 runs to 13 residues. The CDR3 sequence: CASSGRVDEKLFF. The CDR3 bases are TGTGCCAGCAGTGGCAGGGTAGATGAAAAACTGTTTTTT.

This sequence joins TRBV6-6 and TRBJ2-2; D call uncertain. The germline V gene has CDR1 MNHNY and CDR2 SVGAGI (reference sequence). This CDR3 region has 16 residues. V lost 2 bases to trimming and J lost 4 bases, with 14 bases between them. CDR3 DNA sequence: TGTGCCAGCAGTTACGGCCGTCTCCCGCTCACCGGGGAGCTGTTTTTT. Encoded protein: CASSYGRLPLTGELFF.

This clone was seen only once. The CDR3 nucleotides read TGTGCCAGCAGCGCACAGGGCCGGAATTCACCCCTCCACTTT. It translates to CASSAQGRNSPLHF. The chain has TRBV11-3 and TRBJ1-6; tentative D call: TRBD1 (6 bases). Germline CDR1 is SGHNT and CDR2 is YENEEA. V was shortened by 5 bases and J by 7 bases, with 12 bases between the two germline ends. The CDR3 has 14 amino acids.

This clone has just a few counts. The chain combines TRBV4-1 with TRBJ2-1; D remains ambiguous. This CDR3 has 13 residues. Looked up from germline, CDR1 is MGHRA and CDR2 is YSYEKL. V was shortened by 0 bases and J by 9 bases, with 9 bases between the two germline ends. CDR3 sequence: CASSQDRDTEQFF. CDR3 DNA sequence: TGCGCCAGCAGCCAAGATAGAGACACTGAGCAGTTCTTC.

V is TRBV6-6 and J is TRBJ2-2; TRBD1 matches 11 bases. Germline trimming cut 2 bases from V and 6 bases from J; bases unmatched to any gene: 2. This CDR3 spans 15 amino acids. CDR1 and CDR2 (germline): MNHNY, SVGAGI (reference sequence). In DNA form, the CDR3 reads TGTGCCAGCAGTTACGGGACAGGGGGAGCCGGGGAGCTGTTTTTT. It translates to CASSYGTGGAGELFF.